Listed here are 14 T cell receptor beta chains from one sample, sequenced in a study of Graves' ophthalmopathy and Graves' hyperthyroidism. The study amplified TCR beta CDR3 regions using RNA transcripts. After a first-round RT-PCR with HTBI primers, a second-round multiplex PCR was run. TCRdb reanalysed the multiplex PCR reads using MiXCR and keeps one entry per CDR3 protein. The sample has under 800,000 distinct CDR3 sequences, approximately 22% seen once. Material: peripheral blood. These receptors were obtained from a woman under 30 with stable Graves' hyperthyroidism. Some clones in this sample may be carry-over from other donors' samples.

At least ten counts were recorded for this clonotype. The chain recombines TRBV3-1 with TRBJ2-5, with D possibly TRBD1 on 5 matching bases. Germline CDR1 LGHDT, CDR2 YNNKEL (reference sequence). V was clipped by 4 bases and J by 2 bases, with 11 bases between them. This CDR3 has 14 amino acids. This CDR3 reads CASSLTGVQETQYF. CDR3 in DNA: TGTGCCAGCAGCCTTACAGGAGTACAAGAGACCCAGTACTTC.

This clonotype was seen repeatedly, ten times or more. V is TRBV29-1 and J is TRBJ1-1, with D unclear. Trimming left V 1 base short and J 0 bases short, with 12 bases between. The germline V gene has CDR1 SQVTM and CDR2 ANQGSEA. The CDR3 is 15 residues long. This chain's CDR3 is CSVEVPGALNTEAFF. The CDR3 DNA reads TGCAGCGTTGAAGTGCCGGGAGCCTTGAACACTGAAGCTTTCTTT.

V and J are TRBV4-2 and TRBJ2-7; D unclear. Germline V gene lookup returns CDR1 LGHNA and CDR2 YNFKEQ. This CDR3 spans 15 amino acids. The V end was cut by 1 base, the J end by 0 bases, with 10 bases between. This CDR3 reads CASSQVPNSSYEQYF. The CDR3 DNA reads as TGTGCCAGCAGCCAAGTCCCCAACTCCTCCTACGAGCAGTACTTC.

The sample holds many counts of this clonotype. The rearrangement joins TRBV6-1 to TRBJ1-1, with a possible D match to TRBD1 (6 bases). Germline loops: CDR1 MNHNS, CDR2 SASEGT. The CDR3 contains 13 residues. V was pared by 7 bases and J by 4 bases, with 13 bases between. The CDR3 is CASNLRGTTEAFF. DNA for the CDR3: TGTGCCAGCAACCTGAGGGGGACCACTGAAGCTTTCTTT.

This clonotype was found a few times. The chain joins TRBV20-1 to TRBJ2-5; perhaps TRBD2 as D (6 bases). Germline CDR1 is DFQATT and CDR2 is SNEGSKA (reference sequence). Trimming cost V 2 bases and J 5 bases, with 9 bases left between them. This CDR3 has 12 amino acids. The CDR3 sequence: CSARYGGETQYF. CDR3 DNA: TGCAGTGCTAGATATGGAGGGGAGACCCAGTACTTC.

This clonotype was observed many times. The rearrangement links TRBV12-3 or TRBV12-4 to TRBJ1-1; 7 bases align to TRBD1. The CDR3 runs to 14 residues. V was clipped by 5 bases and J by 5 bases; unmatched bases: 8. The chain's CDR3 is CASSQPGQKTEAFF. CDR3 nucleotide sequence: TGTGCCAGCAGTCAGCCGGGACAGAAAACTGAAGCTTTCTTT.

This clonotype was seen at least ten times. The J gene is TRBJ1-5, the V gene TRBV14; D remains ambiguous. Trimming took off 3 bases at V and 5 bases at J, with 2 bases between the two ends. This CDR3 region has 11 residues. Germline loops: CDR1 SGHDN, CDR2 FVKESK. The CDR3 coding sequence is TGTGCCAGCAGCCAGTATCAGCCCCAGCATTTT. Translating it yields CASSQYQPQHF.

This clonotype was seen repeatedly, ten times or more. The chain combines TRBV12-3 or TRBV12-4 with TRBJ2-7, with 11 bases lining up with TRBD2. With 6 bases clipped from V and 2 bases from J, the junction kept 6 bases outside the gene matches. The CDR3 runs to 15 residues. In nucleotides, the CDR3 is TGTGCCAGCAGAACCGGGACTAGCGGAACCTACGAGCAGTACTTC. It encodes CASRTGTSGTYEQYF.

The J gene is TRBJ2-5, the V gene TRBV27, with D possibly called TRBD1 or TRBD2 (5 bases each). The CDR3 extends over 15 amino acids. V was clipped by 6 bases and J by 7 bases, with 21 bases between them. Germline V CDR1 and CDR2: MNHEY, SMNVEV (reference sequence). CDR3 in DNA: TGTGCCAGCAGAGGACCTGGGACGGCCCCAGGGACCCAGTACTTC. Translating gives CASRGPGTAPGTQYF.

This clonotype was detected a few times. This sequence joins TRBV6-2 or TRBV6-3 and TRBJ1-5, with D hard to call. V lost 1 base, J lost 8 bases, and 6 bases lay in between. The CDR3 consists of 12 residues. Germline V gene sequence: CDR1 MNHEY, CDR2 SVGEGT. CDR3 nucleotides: TGTGCCAGCAGTTACTACTACAAGCCCCAGCATTTT. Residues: CASSYYYKPQHF.

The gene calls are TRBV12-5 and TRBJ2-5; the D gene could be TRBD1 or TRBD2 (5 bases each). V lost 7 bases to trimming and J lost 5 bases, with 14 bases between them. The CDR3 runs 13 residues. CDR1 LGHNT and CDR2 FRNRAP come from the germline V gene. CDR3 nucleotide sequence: TGTGCTAGTGCCATAGGGACGGACGAGACCCAGTACTTC. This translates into CASAIGTDETQYF.

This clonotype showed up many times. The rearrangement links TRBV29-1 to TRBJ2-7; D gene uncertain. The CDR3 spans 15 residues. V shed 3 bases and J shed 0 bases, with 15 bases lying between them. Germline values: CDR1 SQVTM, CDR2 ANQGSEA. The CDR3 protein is CSVEIGRSDSYEQYF. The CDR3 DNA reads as TGCAGCGTTGAGATAGGACGGTCAGACTCCTACGAGCAGTACTTC.

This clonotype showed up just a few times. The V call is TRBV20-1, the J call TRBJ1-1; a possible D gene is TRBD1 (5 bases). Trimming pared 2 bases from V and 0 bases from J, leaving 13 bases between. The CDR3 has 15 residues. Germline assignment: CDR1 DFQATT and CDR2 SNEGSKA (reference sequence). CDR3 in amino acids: CSARPTGTVNTEAFF. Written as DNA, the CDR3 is TGCAGTGCTAGACCAACCGGGACGGTGAACACTGAAGCTTTCTTT.

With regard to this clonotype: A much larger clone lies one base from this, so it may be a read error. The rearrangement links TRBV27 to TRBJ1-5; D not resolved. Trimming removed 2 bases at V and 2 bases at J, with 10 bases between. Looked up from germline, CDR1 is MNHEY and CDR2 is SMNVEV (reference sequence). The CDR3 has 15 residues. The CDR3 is CASSLGLVGNQPQHF. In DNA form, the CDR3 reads TGTGCCAGCAGTTTAGGGTTAGTGGGCAATCAGCCCCAGCATTTT.